This T cell receptor beta chain was captured by sequencing in a study of regulatory T cells in long-lasting Graves disease. Regarding the study as a whole: The small sample size may have reduced accuracy.

Library construction for TCR beta used iRepertoire HTBI primers and Arm-PCR of CDR3 regions. TCRdb re-called the multiplex PCR reads with MiXCR, one entry per CDR3 protein. Here the sample spans 350,000 to 400,000 distinct CDR3 sequences, around 15% being singletons. The V and J ends lost 8 bases and 3 bases respectively, with 19 bases between them. This CDR3 comprises 16 residues. Germline V gene data show CDR1 as MGHDK and CDR2 as SYGVNS. This clonotype was recorded a few times. As yet, its antigen is unknown. Time point in this sample: newly diagnosed GD, antithyroid drugs for less than 3 months. Scientists built the TCR library using RNA that was extracted from PBMCs. The data also belong to a second study, concerning T cells in Graves' hyperthyroidism and ophthalmopathy. As that study records: An initial round of RT-PCR targeting the TCR CDR3 relied on the HTBI primer set.

This chain joins TRBV25-1 and TRBJ1-4, with D perhaps matching TRBD1 (5 bases). Here the sequenced sample was peripheral blood mononuclear cells (PBMCs), taken at new diagnosis, from a patient treated with antithyroid drugs. The sequence derives from a young woman with Graves disease. DNA of the CDR3: TGTGCCAGCGGGCGAACTTTTGGGGCGGCTAATGAAAAACTGTTTTTT. Encoded protein: CASGRTFGAANEKLFF.